The source of this T cell receptor beta chain is a study of identical twins. Overall study findings and caveats: In drawing conclusions, the study used cross-sectional statistical analysis and did not follow the same donors. Out-of-frame sharing of TCR alpha in monozygotic twins was underestimated by models.

One entry per CDR3 protein, called by TCRdb with MiXCR from the 5' RACE reads. The sample has 690,000 or so distinct CDR3 sequences, 5.5% to 6.5% seen once. For this clonotype: The antigen is unknown.

The germline gives CDR1 SGHTA, CDR2 FQGNSA. With 2 bases clipped from V and 7 bases from J, the junction kept 5 bases outside the gene matches. This CDR3 region has 14 residues. This clonotype originated in a young man in good health. Sequenced: naive T cells sorted from blood. The chain combines TRBV7-2 with TRBJ1-1; TRBD1 aligns across 9 bases. The CDR3 protein is CASSLYQGQGEAFF. For the CDR3, the DNA is TGTGCCAGCAGCTTATACCAGGGACAGGGTGAAGCTTTCTTT.